The T cell receptor (beta chain) described here comes from a study of blood T cell repertoires in COVID-19. Across the whole study: The analysed material was cDNA or gDNA that came from T cells, B-cell-depleted T cells, or PBMCs.

V lost 1 base, J lost 14 bases, and 11 bases lay in between. This CDR3 region has 11 residues. In the original analysis: Scientists estimated how many nucleated cells there were by amplifying reference gene primers. The data were produced by immunoSEQ multiplex PCR, yet TCRdb's version contains in-frame clones alone and is incomplete. V, J and clone size were drawn from that table, and D and trimming were deduced from the DNA. This table holds fewer than 200,000 clones, 84% found once. This TCR derives from a man aged 65 to 85 with active or convalescent COVID-19. The chain employs TRBV12-3 or TRBV12-4 and TRBJ1-2; no clear D gene. Sequenced material: peripheral blood. In DNA, the CDR3 is TGTGCCAGCAGTTTAGGCCACTTGAGAACCTTC. It codes for CASSLGHLRTF.